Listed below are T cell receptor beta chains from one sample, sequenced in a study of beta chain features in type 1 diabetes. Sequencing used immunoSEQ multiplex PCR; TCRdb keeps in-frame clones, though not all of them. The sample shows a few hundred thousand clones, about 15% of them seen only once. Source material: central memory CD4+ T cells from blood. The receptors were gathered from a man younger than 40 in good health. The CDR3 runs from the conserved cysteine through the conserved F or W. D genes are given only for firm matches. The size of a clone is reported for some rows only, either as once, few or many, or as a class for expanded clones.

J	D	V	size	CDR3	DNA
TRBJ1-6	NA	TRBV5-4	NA	CASSLGAEVNSPLHF	TGTGCCAGCAGCTTGGGGGCGGAGGTCAATTCACCCCTCCACTTT
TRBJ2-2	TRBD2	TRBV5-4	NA	CASSPGRGGTGELFF	TGTGCCAGCAGCCCCGGGAGGGGGGGGACCGGGGAGCTGTTTTTT
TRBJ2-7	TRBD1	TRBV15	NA	CATSRVRGQIAYEQYF	TGTGCCACCAGCAGAGTAAGGGGGCAAATCGCCTACGAGCAGTACTTC
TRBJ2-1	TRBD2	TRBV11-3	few	CASSTRTAGGEQFF	TGTGCCAGCAGCACCCGGACAGCGGGGGGTGAGCAGTTCTTC
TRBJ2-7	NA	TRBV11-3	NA	CASSLPYGSYSSYEQYF	TGTGCCAGCAGCTTACCCTATGGATCTTACAGCTCCTACGAGCAGTACTTC
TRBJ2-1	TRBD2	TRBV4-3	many	CASSQASGSGEQFF	TGCGCCAGCAGCCAAGCTAGCGGGAGTGGTGAGCAGTTCTTC
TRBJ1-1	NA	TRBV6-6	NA	CASSSGTANTEAFF	TGTGCCAGCAGTTCCGGGACGGCGAACACTGAAGCTTTCTTT
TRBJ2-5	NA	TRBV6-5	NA	CASSDSGETQYF	TGTGCCAGCAGCGACAGCGGAGAGACCCAGTACTTC
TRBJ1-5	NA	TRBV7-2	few	CASSPEPNSNQPQHF	TGTGCCAGCAGCCCCGAGCCCAATAGCAATCAGCCCCAGCATTTT
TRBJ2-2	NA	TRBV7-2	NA	CASSSGGNTGELFF	TGTGCCAGCAGTTCTGGGGGGAACACCGGGGAGCTGTTTTTT
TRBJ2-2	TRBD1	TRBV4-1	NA	CASSQEKGRGRTGELFF	TGCGCCAGCAGCCAGGAAAAGGGCAGGGGGCGCACCGGGGAGCTGTTTTTT
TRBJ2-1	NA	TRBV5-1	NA	CASSLEDGHNEQFF	TGCGCCAGCAGCTTGGAGGACGGGCACAATGAGCAGTTCTTC
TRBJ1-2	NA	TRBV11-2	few	CASSLRQGGGGYTF	TGTGCCAGCAGCTTACGGCAGGGAGGAGGCGGCTACACCTTC
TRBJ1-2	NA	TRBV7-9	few	CASSFNREGYTF	TGTGCCAGCAGCTTTAACCGGGAAGGCTACACCTTC
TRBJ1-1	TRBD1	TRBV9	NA	CASSGTGVTEAFF	TGTGCCAGCAGCGGGACAGGGGTAACTGAAGCTTTCTTT
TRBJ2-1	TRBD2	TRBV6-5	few	CASSYPGTSDNEQFF	TGTGCCAGCAGTTACCCCGGGACTAGCGACAATGAGCAGTTCTTC
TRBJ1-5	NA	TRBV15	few	CATTAIRASGNQPQHF	TGTGCCACCACCGCCATCAGGGCGTCGGGCAATCAGCCCCAGCATTTT
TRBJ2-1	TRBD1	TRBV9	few	CASSPGDRGVF	TGTGCCAGCAGCCCAGGAGACAGGGGGGTCTTC
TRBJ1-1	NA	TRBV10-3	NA	CAISEQENTEAFF	TGTGCCATCAGTGAGCAGGAGAACACTGAAGCTTTCTTT
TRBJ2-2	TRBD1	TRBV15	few	CATSKQGTGELFF	TGTGCCACCAGCAAACAGGGGACCGGGGAGCTGTTTTTT
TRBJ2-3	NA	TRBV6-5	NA	CASRRSQTLTDTQYF	TGTGCCAGCAGAAGATCGCAGACCCTCACAGATACGCAGTATTTT
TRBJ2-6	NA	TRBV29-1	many	CSVTRVSGANVLTF	TGCAGCGTAACACGGGTCTCTGGGGCCAACGTCCTGACTTTC
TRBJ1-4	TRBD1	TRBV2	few	CASSETGGFNEKLFF	TGTGCCAGCAGTGAAACAGGGGGCTTCAATGAAAAACTGTTTTTT
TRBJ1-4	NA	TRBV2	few	CASTMDRGGLSEKLFF	TGTGCCAGCACTATGGATCGGGGTGGGCTTAGCGAAAAACTGTTTTTT
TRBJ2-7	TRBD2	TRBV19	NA	CARSHGREQYF	TGTGCCAGGAGTCACGGGAGGGAGCAGTACTTC
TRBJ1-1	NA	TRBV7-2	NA	CASSRRMNTEAFF	TGTGCCAGCAGCCGGAGAATGAACACTGAAGCTTTCTTT
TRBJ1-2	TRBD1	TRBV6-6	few	CASSGGQGFFHGYTF	TGTGCCAGCAGTGGTGGACAGGGGTTTTTTCATGGCTACACCTTC
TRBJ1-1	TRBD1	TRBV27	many	CASSLSGQGTEAFF	TGTGCCAGCAGTTTATCCGGACAGGGGACTGAAGCTTTCTTT
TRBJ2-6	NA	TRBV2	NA	CASSSLSGANVLTF	TGTGCCAGCAGCTCATTATCTGGGGCCAACGTCCTGACTTTC
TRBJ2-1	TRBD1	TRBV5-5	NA	CASSSKGTVGTNEQFF	TGTGCCAGCAGCTCAAAGGGGACAGTGGGAACGAATGAGCAGTTCTTC
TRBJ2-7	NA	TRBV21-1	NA	CASSAPPTSGGPLFNEQYF	TGTGCCAGCAGCGCCCCCCCGACTAGCGGGGGCCCCCTTTTCAACGAGCAGTACTTC
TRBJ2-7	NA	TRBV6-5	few	CASTPSGDYEQYF	TGTGCCAGCACCCCTTCAGGGGACTACGAGCAGTACTTC